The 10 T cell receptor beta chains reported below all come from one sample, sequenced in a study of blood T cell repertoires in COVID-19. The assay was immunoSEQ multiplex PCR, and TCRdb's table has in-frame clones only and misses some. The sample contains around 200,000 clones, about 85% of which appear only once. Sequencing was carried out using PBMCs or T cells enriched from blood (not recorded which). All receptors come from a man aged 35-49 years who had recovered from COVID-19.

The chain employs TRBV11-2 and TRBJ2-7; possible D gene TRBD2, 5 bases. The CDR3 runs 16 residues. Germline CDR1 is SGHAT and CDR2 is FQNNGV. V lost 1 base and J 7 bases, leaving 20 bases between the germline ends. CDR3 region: CASSLGRGSGFGEQYF. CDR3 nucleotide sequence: TGTGCCAGCAGCTTAGGGCGTGGGAGTGGTTTCGGGGAGCAGTACTTC.

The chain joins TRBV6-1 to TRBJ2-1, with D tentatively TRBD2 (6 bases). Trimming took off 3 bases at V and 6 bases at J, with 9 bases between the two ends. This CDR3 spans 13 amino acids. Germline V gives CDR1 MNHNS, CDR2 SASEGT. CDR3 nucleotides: TGTGCCAGCAGTGAGACTAGAGTCAATGAGCAGTTCTTC. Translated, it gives CASSETRVNEQFF.

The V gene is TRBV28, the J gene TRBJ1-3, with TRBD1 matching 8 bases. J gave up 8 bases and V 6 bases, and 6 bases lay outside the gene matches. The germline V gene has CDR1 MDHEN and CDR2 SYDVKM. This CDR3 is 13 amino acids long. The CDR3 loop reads CASRGDRRDTIYF. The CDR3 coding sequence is TGTGCCAGCAGGGGGGACAGGCGGGACACCATATATTTT.

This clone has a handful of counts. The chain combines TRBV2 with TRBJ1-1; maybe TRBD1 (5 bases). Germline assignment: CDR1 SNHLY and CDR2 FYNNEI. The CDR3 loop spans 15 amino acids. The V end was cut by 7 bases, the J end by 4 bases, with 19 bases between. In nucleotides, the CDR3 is TGTGCCAGCACATTGGGTAGGGGATCTTCCACTGAAGCTTTCTTT. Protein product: CASTLGRGSSTEAFF. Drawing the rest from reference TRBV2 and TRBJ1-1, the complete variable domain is EPEVTQTPSHQVTQMGQEVILRCVPISNHLYFYWYRQILGQKVEFLVSFYNNEISEKSEIFDDQFSVERPDGSNFTLKIRSTKLEDSAMYFCASTLGRGSSTEAFFGQGTRLTVV.

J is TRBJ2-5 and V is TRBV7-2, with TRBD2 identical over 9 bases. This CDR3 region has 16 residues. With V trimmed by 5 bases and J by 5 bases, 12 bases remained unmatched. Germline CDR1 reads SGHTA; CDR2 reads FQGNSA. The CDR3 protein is CASSQVSGRPPETQYF. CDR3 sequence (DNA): TGTGCCAGCAGCCAAGTAAGCGGGAGGCCCCCGGAGACCCAGTACTTC.

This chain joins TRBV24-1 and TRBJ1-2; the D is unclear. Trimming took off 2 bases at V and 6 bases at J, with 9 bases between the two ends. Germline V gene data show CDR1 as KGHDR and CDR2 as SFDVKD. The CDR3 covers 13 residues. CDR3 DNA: TGTGCCACCAGTGATTCGACGGAGGATGGCTACACCTTC. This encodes CATSDSTEDGYTF.

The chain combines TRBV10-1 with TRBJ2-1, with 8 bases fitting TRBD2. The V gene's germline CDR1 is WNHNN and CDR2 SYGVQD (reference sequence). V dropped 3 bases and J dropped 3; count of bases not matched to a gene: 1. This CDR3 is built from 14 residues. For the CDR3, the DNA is TGCGCCAGCAGTGACACTAGCGGCTACAATGAGCAGTTCTTC. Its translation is CASSDTSGYNEQFF.

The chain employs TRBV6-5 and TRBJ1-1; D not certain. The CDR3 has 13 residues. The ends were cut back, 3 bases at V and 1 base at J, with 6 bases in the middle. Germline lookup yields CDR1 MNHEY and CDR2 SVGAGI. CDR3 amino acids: CASSYYKNTEAFF. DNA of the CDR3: TGTGCCAGCAGTTATTACAAGAACACTGAAGCTTTCTTT.

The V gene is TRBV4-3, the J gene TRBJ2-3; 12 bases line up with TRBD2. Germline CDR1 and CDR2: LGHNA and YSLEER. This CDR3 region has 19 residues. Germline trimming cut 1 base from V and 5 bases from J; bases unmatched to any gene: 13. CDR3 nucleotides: TGCGCCAGCAGCCAAGTCAGGAAGACTAGCGGGAGAGTGGAAGATACGCAGTATTTT. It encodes CASSQVRKTSGRVEDTQYF.

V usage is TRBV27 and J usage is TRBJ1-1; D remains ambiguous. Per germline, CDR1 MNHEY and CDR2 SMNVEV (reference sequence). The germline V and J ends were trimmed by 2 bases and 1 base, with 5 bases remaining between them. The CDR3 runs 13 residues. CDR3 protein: CASSLGRNTEAFF. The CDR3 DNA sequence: TGTGCCAGCAGTTTAGGGCGGAACACTGAAGCTTTCTTT.